Each of the 6 T cell receptor beta chains below was sequenced from the same sample in a study of T cells after yellow fever vaccination (dated by TCRdb to between 2019 and 2020). Preparation of the library involved 5' RACE. Sequencing was performed on an Illumina HiSeq 2500. In TCRdb, the public reads were trimmed at Q25 with fastp and aligned with MiXCR, with productive beta chains retained. Merged by CDR3 protein, the rows form single entries marked with the most common genes and DNA. Across this sample there are roughly 500,000 distinct CDR3 sequences, with about 19% seen only once. About 13% of the sample lies in the top ten. The treatment or condition label of this sample denotes: live attenuated yellow fever vaccine strain. The specimen was PBMCs, collected 15 days after the yellow fever booster vaccination. The receptors derive from a man in his thirties or forties who received the YFV17D yellow fever vaccine.

This clonotype showed up just a few times. J is TRBJ2-7 and V is TRBV14; TRBD1 is a possible D gene (5 bases). This CDR3 spans 14 amino acids. Germline CDR1 is SGHDN and CDR2 is FVKESK. V was clipped by 4 bases and J by 5 bases, with 15 bases between them. CDR3 DNA sequence: TGTGCCAGCAGCCTTTCCAGGGTTTCCCACGAGCAGTACTTC. Its protein product is CASSLSRVSHEQYF.

The rearrangement joins TRBV7-6 to TRBJ2-7; 7 nucleotides agree with TRBD1. V shed 4 bases, J shed 5 bases, and the junction held 14 bases outside the gene matches. CDR1 and CDR2 from the germline V gene are SGHVS and FNYEAQ. CDR3 size: 16 residues. This CDR3 reads CASSSPSRTGINEQYF. CDR3 coding DNA: TGTGCCAGCAGCTCCCCCAGCAGGACAGGTATCAACGAGCAGTACTTC.

This chain uses TRBV15 with TRBJ2-3; 7 bases fit TRBD2. The CDR3 has 16 amino acids. V gave up 1 base and J gave up 4 bases; unmatched junction bases: 8. The germline V gene encodes CDR1 LNHNV and CDR2 YYDKDF (reference sequence). The CDR3 DNA is TGTGCCACCAGCAGAGCCCGACTAGCTGGAGCAGATACGCAGTATTTT. It translates to CATSRARLAGADTQYF. The variable domain in full, with the rest retrieved from reference TRBV15 and TRBJ2-3, is DAMVIQNPRYQVTQFGKPVTLSCSQTLNHNVMYWYQQKSSQAPKLLFHYYDKDFNNEADTPDNFQSRRPNTSFCFLDIRSPGLGDTAMYLCATSRARLAGADTQYFGPGTRLTVL.

This rearrangement joins TRBV7-2 to TRBJ2-7; 7 bases are shared with TRBD2. This CDR3 comprises 14 residues. V gave up 1 base and J gave up 6 bases; unmatched junction bases: 6. Germline V gives CDR1 SGHTA, CDR2 FQGNSA. The CDR3: CASSLGGSNLEQYF. The CDR3 DNA is TGTGCCAGCAGCTTAGGCGGGAGCAACCTCGAGCAGTACTTC.

The chain employs TRBV7-2 and TRBJ1-5; a possible D gene is TRBD1 (6 bases). Germline loops: CDR1 SGHTA, CDR2 FQGNSA. The ends were cut back, 1 base at V and 2 bases at J, with 9 bases in the middle. This CDR3 has 15 residues. CDR3 nucleotide sequence: TGTGCCAGCAGCTTAGGACAGGTGGGCAATCAGCCCCAGCATTTT. This codes for CASSLGQVGNQPQHF.

The chain recombines TRBV4-3 with TRBJ2-1; the D is unclear. V lost 0 bases, J lost 8 bases, and 8 bases lay in between. Germline lookup yields CDR1 LGHNA and CDR2 YSLEER. This CDR3 region has 13 residues. This CDR3 reads CASSQEEEDEQFF. The CDR3 nucleotides read TGCGCCAGCAGCCAAGAGGAAGAAGATGAGCAGTTCTTC.